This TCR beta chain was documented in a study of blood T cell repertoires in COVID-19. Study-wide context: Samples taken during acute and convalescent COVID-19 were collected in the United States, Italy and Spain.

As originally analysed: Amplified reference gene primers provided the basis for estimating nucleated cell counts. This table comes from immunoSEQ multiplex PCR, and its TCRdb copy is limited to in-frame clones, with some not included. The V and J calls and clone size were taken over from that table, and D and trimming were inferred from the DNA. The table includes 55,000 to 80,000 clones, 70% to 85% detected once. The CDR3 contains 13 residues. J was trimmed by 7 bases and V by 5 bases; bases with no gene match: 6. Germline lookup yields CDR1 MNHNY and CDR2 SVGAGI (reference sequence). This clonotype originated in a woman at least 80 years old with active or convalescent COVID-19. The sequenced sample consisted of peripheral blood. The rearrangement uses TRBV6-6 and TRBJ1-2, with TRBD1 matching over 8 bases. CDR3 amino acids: CASSQTGDGGYTF. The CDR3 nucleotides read TGTGCCAGCAGTCAGACAGGGGACGGTGGCTACACCTTC.